These T cell receptor beta chains were read from a single sample in a study of neurological immune-mediated disorders. TCRdb itself ran the 5' RACE reads through MiXCR, one entry per CDR3 protein. The data show 30,000 to 45,000 distinct CDR3 sequences, 10% seen once. The material sequenced was PBMCs. The receptors originated from a woman aged 30 to 39 with HTLV-1-associated myelopathy (HAM/TSP). CDR3s include the opening cysteine and the closing phenylalanine or tryptophan.

v_gene,j_gene,CDR3aa
TRBV20-1,TRBJ1-5,CSASSGNQPQHF
TRBV7-3,TRBJ2-3,CASSLSLGGTTDTQYF
TRBV7-2,TRBJ1-3,CASSLRASDSSGNTIYF
TRBV20-1,TRBJ1-6,CSATRAGRHGAYNSPLHF
TRBV20-1,TRBJ2-1,CSARASGGLTEQFF
TRBV5-1,TRBJ1-2,CASRLSTTSYGGYTF
TRBV12-3/TRBV12-4,TRBJ1-5,CASRKTGTGGTQPQHF
TRBV5-1,TRBJ1-5,CASSPGGTGNQPQHF
TRBV20-1,TRBJ2-5,CSASSPTSISETQYF
TRBV5-1,TRBJ1-1,CASSFRFRGLNTEAFF